This paragraph covers one T cell receptor (beta chain) sequence. Its antigen is still unknown. Per-nucleotide qualities are absent, and no much larger clonotype sits a single base away. RNA was isolated from bulk unsorted tissue, and RNA quality was assessed with a NanoDrop ND-1000 and an Agilent 2100. Donors were newly diagnosed lung cancer patients admitted for thoracic surgery in China between August and November 2014, without prior chemotherapy. Patients with previous radiotherapy or chemotherapy, or with another concurrent cancer, were excluded from the study. Surgical tissue pieces of about 1-2.3 cm3 were preserved in RNAlater solution and were kept at -80 degrees C until use. This specimen comes from a study of tumor and adjacent non-tumor tissue in lung cancer (dated by TCRdb to the late 2010s). About the investigation overall: Of the cohort, 12 patients had adenocarcinoma, 2 had squamous cell carcinoma and 1 had small cell lung cancer. Among the approximately 15 patients, ages ranged from roughly 31 to 85 years, about 10 were men and 5 were women, and disease was TNM stage I to III. Sequencing generated a total of 125,075,908 productive TCRbeta reads, averaging about 4.2 million reads per sample. The study compared bulk TCRbeta repertoires from lung tumor tissue and matched distant non-tumor lung tissue of approximately 14 lung cancer patients. For each patient, one tumor sample and one normal lung sample were taken, giving thirty paired specimens that underwent TCRbeta CDR3 sequencing. The paper as a whole reports these results and caveats: A significantly larger cumulative share of the repertoire was made up by the top 100 clones in normal lung than in tumor tissue. TCR diversity was significantly higher in younger patients, and greater tumor TCR diversity was associated with shorter overall survival and shorter disease-free survival. Because peripheral blood was not sequenced, blood TCRbeta repertoires in the lung cancer patients of the study were not examined. Only approximately 14 patients were in the cohort, and the authors stated that larger samples and more detailed clinical data are needed. Tumor tissue showed significantly greater TCR diversity (inverse Simpson) than normal lung tissue (approximately 430 vs 150, P = 0.0075, Mann-Whitney U test). The sequencing platform is not named in the methods, and unique molecular identifiers are not mentioned.

Library prep was done by multiplex PCR. The reads were generated on an Illumina HiSeq 2500. TCRbeta libraries were constructed through three rounds of nested PCR with primers (Table S4) according to protocols modified from ARM-PCR. Before sequencing, PCR products in the 200-500 bp range were cut out of the gel and cleaned up using the QIAquick gel extraction kit. Regarding the original processing steps: Reads were cleaned using Trimmomatic, were merged into complete CDR3 sequences using FLASH, and were assigned to V(D)J germline segments using MiTCR. Clonal diversity was calculated as the inverse Simpson's index using VDJtools. In-frame sequences without a premature stop codon were defined as productive reads. TCRdb trimmed public reads at Q25 via fastp, called clones via MiXCR and kept in-frame beta chains. Entries that share a CDR3 protein sequence are merged under the most common genes and DNA. The V and J calls reflect TCRdb's pipeline rather than the authors' work. This sample holds fewer than 100,000 distinct CDR3 sequences; 55% to 80% were observed only once. Clones ranked in the top ten supply approximately 10% of the sample.

The receptor was derived from a woman aged 40-49 years with non-small cell lung cancer. Sequenced material: lung tumor tissue.

In nucleotides, the sequence is TGTGCCCGGAACTATGGACAAGTCAAAAACATTCAGTACTTC. Its translation is CARNYGQVKNIQYF. Recombination connected TRBV30 to TRBJ2-4; TRBD1 is a possible D gene, resting on 5 matching bases. The junction carries 17 bases between V and J, which are trimmed by 8 bases and 3 bases respectively. The germline V gene (reference sequence) sets CDR1 to GTSNPN and CDR2 to SVGIG. The CDR3 spans 14 residues, from the cysteine through the phenylalanine. Only CDR3 DNA remains: 42 bases, in frame from the first base.